This T cell receptor (beta chain) is from a study of OX40 agonist ivuxolimab in advanced cancers. Overall study: Dosing consisted of intravenous ivuxolimab at 0.01 to 10 mg/kg every 2 weeks. Earlier anti-PD-1, anti-PD-L1 or anti-CTLA-4 therapy was permitted; 30% to 50% had received some.

Some clones are missing from TCRdb's copy, which holds only in-frame ones; the method was immunoSEQ multiplex PCR. The repertoire has under 50,000 clones, about 88% of them found once; the top ten carry roughly 3.2%. V was pared by 4 bases and J by 7 bases, with 16 bases between. The CDR3 is 14 residues long. Germline CDR1 and CDR2: SNHLY and FYNNEI. General study points: In the 0.1 to 3.0 mg/kg range, CD4+ and CD8+ blood T cells had expanded clonally by week 6.

In the case of this clone: No antigen is known for it.

The sequences come from CD4+ or CD8+ T cells sorted from blood, collected in a trial of the OX40 agonist ivuxolimab. This receptor was taken from an adult with an advanced solid tumor such as melanoma, head and neck, liver or kidney cancer. The chain recombines TRBV2 with TRBJ1-2, with D possibly matching TRBD1 (5 bases). The CDR3 protein is CASSGAGTGFGYTF. CDR3 nucleotide sequence: TGTGCCAGCAGTGGGGCAGGGACGGGGTTTGGCTACACCTTC.